This T cell receptor (beta chain) was sequenced for a study of blood T cell repertoires in COVID-19. V was shortened by 6 bases and J by 0 bases, with 12 bases between the two germline ends. Germline CDR1 reads LGHNT; CDR2 reads FRNRAP. The CDR3 covers 15 residues. Seattle participants joined during active infection and were tracked over time. How the authors handled the data: Reference gene primer amplification yielded estimated nucleated cell counts. Only in-frame clones appear in the TCRdb table, and some are missing; sequencing was by immunoSEQ multiplex PCR. Clonal size and the V and J genes are those of that table, whereas D and trimming came from the DNA. The table shows roughly 200,000 clones, with 83% occurring only once.

The sample was peripheral blood. The chain carries TRBV12-5 and TRBJ2-1; maybe TRBD2 (5 bases). The clonotype comes from a woman under 40 with COVID-19, enrolled during active disease. Here the CDR3 reads CASGPDSISYNEQFF. CDR3 nucleotides: TGTGCTAGTGGCCCGGACTCGATCTCCTACAATGAGCAGTTCTTC.